This TCR beta chain stems from a study of cytomegalovirus exposure and HLA in healthy donors. Trimming stripped 0 bases from V and 4 bases from J, with 9 bases between. The germline V gene has CDR1 GTSNPN and CDR2 SVGIG (reference sequence). The CDR3 has 13 residues. The PCR made use of 60 Vbeta and 13 Jbeta primers. Profiling relied on immunoSEQ multiplex PCR, and the TCRdb table lists in-frame clones only, not all of them. The repertoire holds about 220,000 clones, with over 80% as singletons. The sample holds a few counts of this clone. The sample has other DNA sequences that encode this CDR3 too. This clonotype originated in a boy between 2 and 15 years old in good health and CMV-seronegative. The chain is built from TRBV30 and TRBJ1-1; D perhaps matches TRBD1 (5 bases). Sequences were obtained from PBMCs. The CDR3 sequence: CAWSVGGGTEAFF. The CDR3 DNA reads TGTGCCTGGAGTGTGGGGGGTGGCACTGAAGCTTTCTTT.